One sample yielded the 21 T cell receptor beta chains listed below, sequenced in a study of T cell responses to AZD1222 COVID-19 vaccine. Profiling relied on immunoSEQ multiplex PCR, and the TCRdb table lists in-frame clones only, not all of them. Of about 140,000 clones detected, more than 80% appear once; the ten largest clones hold under 2%. Sequenced here: peripheral blood, sampled on day 0 of AZD1222 vaccination. These receptors came from an adult in good health.

The chain uses TRBV11-2 and TRBJ2-5; no firm D call. The CDR3 loop spans 14 amino acids. The V end was cut by 5 bases, the J end by 1 base, with 11 bases between. The V gene's germline CDR1 is SGHAT and CDR2 FQNNGV. The CDR3, as DNA: TGTGCCAGCAGCCCTCCAGGCAGCCAAGAGACCCAGTACTTC. As protein: CASSPPGSQETQYF.

This chain links TRBV7-9 with TRBJ1-2; D perhaps matches TRBD1 (6 bases). The length of the CDR3 is 14 residues. Germline V gene data show CDR1 as SEHNR and CDR2 as FQNEAQ (reference sequence). Trimming stripped 0 bases from V and 6 bases from J, with 11 bases between. The CDR3 loop reads CASSLAGAPDGYTF. Here the CDR3 DNA reads TGTGCCAGCAGCTTAGCGGGGGCGCCGGATGGCTACACCTTC.

This clone was detected a few times. The chain combines TRBV12-3 or TRBV12-4 with TRBJ1-6; unclear D gene. V was trimmed by 7 bases and J by 7 bases, leaving 11 bases between them. CDR3 length: 13 amino acids. CDR3 DNA sequence: TGTGCCAGCAAGGTCCTAGTCAATTCACCCCTCCACTTT. Amino acids: CASKVLVNSPLHF.

The chain uses TRBV6-1 and TRBJ2-7; no clear D. Germline CDR1 and CDR2: MNHNS and SASEGT. V gave up 3 bases and J gave up 3 bases, with 6 bases separating them. CDR3 length equals 12 residues. The CDR3 DNA reads TGTGCCAGCAGTGAGGTGGACTACGAGCAGTACTTC. Residues: CASSEVDYEQYF.

The rearrangement uses TRBV28 and TRBJ2-1, with D perhaps TRBD2 (5 bases). The CDR3 is made up of 14 amino acids. Germline CDR1 MDHEN, CDR2 SYDVKM. Trimming cost V 4 bases and J 6 bases, with 13 bases left between them. The CDR3 bases are TGTGCCAGCAGTTCACTCGACTACTTCAATGAGCAGTTCTTC. Amino acid sequence: CASSSLDYFNEQFF. Drawing the rest from reference TRBV28 and TRBJ2-1, the complete variable domain is DVKVTQSSRYLVKRTGEKVFLECVQDMDHENMFWYRQDPGLGLRLIYFSYDVKMKEKGDIPEGYSVSREKKERFSLILESASTNQTSMYLCASSSLDYFNEQFFGPGTRLTVL.

This sequence joins TRBV30 and TRBJ2-7, with D perhaps TRBD1 (6 bases). The length of the CDR3 is 13 residues. Per germline, CDR1 GTSNPN and CDR2 SVGIG (reference sequence). V dropped 7 bases and J dropped 7 bases, with 20 bases sitting between them. In DNA form, the CDR3 reads TGTGCCTTCGCCCGACAGGCTCTGGGGGAGCAGTACTTC. It specifies CAFARQALGEQYF.

This chain joins TRBV30 and TRBJ2-2, with D perhaps TRBD1 (6 bases). The CDR3 has 16 residues. Germline CDR1 and CDR2: GTSNPN and SVGIG (reference sequence). V lost 3 bases to trimming and J lost 2 bases, with 16 bases between them. The CDR3 coding sequence is TGTGCCTGGAGACTGCCCGGGACACCAAACACCGGGGAGCTGTTTTTT. It encodes CAWRLPGTPNTGELFF.

The J gene is TRBJ1-2, the V gene TRBV6-4, with 7 bases identical to TRBD1. Per the germline V gene, CDR1 is MRHNA and CDR2 is SNTAGT. V shed 8 bases, J shed 4 bases, and the junction held 19 bases outside the gene matches. The length of the CDR3 is 17 residues. In DNA, the CDR3 is TGTGCCAGCTCCTCAACCATGGGGGGACAGACGTTCTATGGCTACACCTTC. This encodes CASSSTMGGQTFYGYTF.

V and J are TRBV11-2 and TRBJ2-7; the match to TRBD1 covers 8 bases. With V trimmed by 6 bases and J by 6 bases, 13 bases remained unmatched. The V gene's germline CDR1 is SGHAT and CDR2 FQNNGV. This CDR3 contains 15 residues. CDR3 sequence (DNA): TGTGCCAGCAGTTTTCTACAGGGGGGATCGTCCGAGCAGTACTTC. Translation gives CASSFLQGGSSEQYF.

The chain is built from TRBV18 and TRBJ1-2; no reliable D call. Trimming removed 2 bases from V and 8 bases from J, with 18 bases in between. Germline CDR1 and CDR2: KGHSH and LQKENI. The CDR3 is made up of 15 amino acids. The CDR3 is CASSPNFSWEGGYTF. In DNA, the CDR3 is TGTGCCAGCTCACCAAATTTCTCGTGGGAAGGGGGCTACACCTTC.

The chain couples TRBV28 to TRBJ1-5; D remains unclear. Trimming cost V 3 bases and J 1 base, with 13 bases left between them. Germline V gene lookup returns CDR1 MDHEN and CDR2 SYDVKM. CDR3 length equals 16 residues. The CDR3 protein is CASSFLSVTSNQPQHF. For the CDR3, the DNA is TGTGCCAGCAGTTTCTTGTCCGTAACGAGCAATCAGCCCCAGCATTTT.

The V call is TRBV9, the J call TRBJ2-7; 9 bases are shared with TRBD1. The CDR3 is made up of 15 amino acids. In germline, CDR1 is SGDLS, CDR2 YYNGEE. Trimming took 0 bases from V and 1 from J; bases not matched to a gene: 2. The CDR3 nucleotides are TGTGCCAGCAGCGTAGAGGACAGGGGTTCCTACGAGCAGTACTTC. This codes for CASSVEDRGSYEQYF.

CDR3: CASSKQGPSGNTIYF. DNA of the CDR3: TGTGCCAGCAGTAAACAGGGACCCTCTGGAAACACCATATATTTT. This chain uses TRBV2 with TRBJ1-3; D possibly corresponds to TRBD1 (6 bases). The CDR3 loop spans 15 amino acids. V lost 5 bases, J lost 0 bases, and 11 bases lay in between. Germline loops: CDR1 SNHLY, CDR2 FYNNEI.

This clone is a singleton in its sample. This chain joins TRBV1 and TRBJ2-7; TRBD2, the table's D call, was not compared with the DNA. TRBV1 is tagged as a pseudogene. This CDR3 region has 16 residues. CDR3 sequence reads: CTSSQPTSGSFSEQYF. The CDR3 DNA reads as TGCACCAGCAGCCAACCGACTAGCGGGAGTTTCAGCGAGCAGTACTTC.

The genes are TRBV4-1 and TRBJ1-2; TRBD1 agrees at 8 bases. The CDR3 covers 15 residues. Germline CDR1 and CDR2: MGHRA and YSYEKL. The J segment lost 7 bases and the V segment lost 1 base, leaving 8 bases of the junction unmatched. The CDR3 loop is CASSQVIPTGVGYTF. CDR3 nucleotides: TGCGCCAGCAGCCAAGTAATCCCGACAGGGGTTGGCTACACCTTC.

The rearrangement links TRBV2 to TRBJ1-6; 10 bases are a match to TRBD1. Germline V lookup: CDR1 SNHLY, CDR2 FYNNEI. The CDR3 loop spans 14 amino acids. V shed 8 bases, J shed 6 bases, and the junction held 4 bases outside the gene matches. The CDR3 coding sequence is TGTGCCAGCGACCGGGACAGGGGTAATTCACCCCTCCACTTT. As protein: CASDRDRGNSPLHF.

This chain joins TRBV7-2 and TRBJ2-1, with TRBD2 matching 9 bases. The junction had 6 bases not matched to a gene; V was cut back by 4 bases and J by 2 bases. Germline CDR1 and CDR2: SGHTA and FQGNSA. The CDR3 contains 16 residues. CDR3 nucleotides: TGTGCCAGCAGCTGGGATAGCGGGAGTCCCTACAATGAGCAGTTCTTC. Protein: CASSWDSGSPYNEQFF.

V usage is TRBV20-1 and J usage is TRBJ2-5; D is undetermined. CDR3 length: 10 amino acids. The germline V and J ends were trimmed by 5 bases and 5 bases, with 6 bases remaining between them. Germline CDR1 DFQATT, CDR2 SNEGSKA (reference sequence). CDR3 amino acids: CSAYRETQYF. The CDR3 region has the DNA TGCAGTGCTTATCGGGAGACCCAGTACTTC.

The V gene is TRBV6-5, the J gene TRBJ2-3; D is perhaps TRBD2 (7 bases). Germline CDR1 is MNHEY and CDR2 is SVGAGI. The CDR3 is 15 amino acids. Trimming shortened V by 5 bases and J by 5 bases, and 17 bases separated the two germline ends. The CDR3 nucleotides are TGTGCCAGCAGTCGGGGGGCCAAGGAGGTAGATACGCAGTATTTT. This gives the protein CASSRGAKEVDTQYF.

The rearrangement joins TRBV13 to TRBJ2-7; 9 bases map to TRBD2. J was trimmed by 1 base and V by 6 bases; bases with no gene match: 4. The germline gives CDR1 PRHDT, CDR2 FYEKMQ (reference sequence). The CDR3 runs to 14 residues. This chain's CDR3 is CASSSREGSYEQYF. The CDR3 bases are TGTGCCAGCAGTTCGCGGGAGGGGTCCTACGAGCAGTACTTC.

V is TRBV5-4 and J is TRBJ1-2, with 9 bases fitting TRBD1. The CDR3 is made up of 16 amino acids. Germline loops: CDR1 SGHNT, CDR2 YYREEE (reference sequence). J gave up 3 bases and V 4 bases, and 10 bases lay outside the gene matches. The DNA of the CDR3 is TGTGCCAGCAGCACCACCGGGACAGGGATTCACTATGGCTACACCTTC. It encodes CASSTTGTGIHYGYTF.